The 22 T cell receptor beta chains below all came from one sample that was sequenced in a study of cytomegalovirus exposure and HLA in healthy donors (dated by TCRdb to the late 2010s). The library was produced with the immunoSEQ multiplex PCR assay. A mixture of 60 forward primers for TCR Vbeta segments and 13 reverse primers for TCR Jbeta segments was used in the multiplex PCR. Not all clones reach the TCRdb copy of this immuneACCESS table, which keeps in-frame sequences only. Checked studies attribute under half of the gap to unresolved V genes and leave the rest unexplained. This sample comprises fewer than 120,000 clones, around 87% of them detected only once. In total, the top ten clones hold about 1.8% of the sample. The sample was PBMCs. The receptors come from a man aged 35 to 55 in good health and CMV-seronegative.

The rearrangement uses TRBV2 and TRBJ2-5; weak D call: TRBD2 (6 bases). The V end lost 4 bases, the J end lost 0 bases, and 9 bases lay between the germline ends. The CDR3 sequence is 14 residues long. Germline lookup yields CDR1 SNHLY and CDR2 FYNNEI. CDR3 bases: TGTGCCAGCAGTGTTGGGACTCACCAAGAGACCCAGTACTTC. It is translated as CASSVGTHQETQYF. The full variable domain, with the rest looked up from reference TRBV2 and TRBJ2-5, is EPEVTQTPSHQVTQMGQEVILRCVPISNHLYFYWYRQILGQKVEFLVSFYNNEISEKSEIFDDQFSVERPDGSNFTLKIRSTKLEDSAMYFCASSVGTHQETQYFGPGTRLLVL.

The V and J genes are TRBV5-1 and TRBJ1-3; maybe TRBD1 (5 bases). The CDR3 has 16 residues. V gave up 4 bases and J gave up 0 bases, with 14 bases separating them. Germline values: CDR1 SGHRS, CDR2 YFSETQ. Here the CDR3 reads CASSPSVRGSGNTIYF. CDR3 nucleotide sequence: TGCGCCAGCAGCCCATCGGTAAGGGGCTCTGGAAACACCATATATTTT.

This clone was recorded a few times. J is TRBJ1-6 and V is TRBV19, with 8 bases aligning to TRBD1. This CDR3 comprises 16 residues. Germline loops: CDR1 LNHDA, CDR2 SQIVND (reference sequence). The V segment lost 9 bases and the J segment 3 bases; nucleotides outside the gene matches: 10. In DNA, the CDR3 is TGTGCCAGCCACACAACCGGGACAGGCTATAATTCACCCCTCCACTTT. This gives the protein CASHTTGTGYNSPLHF.

The chain is built from TRBV9 and TRBJ1-1; no clear D gene. This CDR3 is 14 amino acids long. V lost 2 bases, J lost 2 bases, and 10 bases lay in between. Germline CDR1 reads SGDLS; CDR2 reads YYNGEE. As DNA, the CDR3 is TGTGCCAGCAGCGTTCAAACAGACAACACTGAAGCTTTCTTT. Translation: CASSVQTDNTEAFF.

CDR3 nucleotides: TGTGCCAGCAGCTTGACAAACGGGAATGGCTACACCTTC. Protein product: CASSLTNGNGYTF. The chain is built from TRBV28 and TRBJ1-2; D ambiguous. The V end was cut by 6 bases, the J end by 6 bases, with 14 bases between. This CDR3 region has 13 residues. Germline CDR1 and CDR2: MDHEN and SYDVKM.

The rearrangement joins TRBV7-8 to TRBJ2-7; 9 bases align to TRBD1. J was trimmed by 6 bases and V by 5 bases; bases with no gene match: 11. The germline V gene encodes CDR1 SGHVS and CDR2 FQNEAQ. The CDR3 loop spans 15 amino acids. CDR3 in DNA: TGTGCCAGCAGCAGAAGGACAGGGGTTACGGGCGAGCAGTACTTC. Translating gives CASSRRTGVTGEQYF.

The chain links TRBV25-1 to TRBJ2-3; 11 bases are shared with TRBD2. Germline CDR1 is MGHDK and CDR2 is SYGVNS. The CDR3 contains 16 residues. The V segment lost 3 bases and the J segment 6 bases; nucleotides outside the gene matches: 8. Written as DNA, the CDR3 is TGTGCCAGCAGTGATTCTCTAGCGGGGGGACCGGATACGCAGTATTTT. This codes for CASSDSLAGGPDTQYF.

CDR3 in DNA: TGTGCCTGGAGGGGGGGGACAGGCCACCGCCGGGGCACTGAAGCTTTCTTT. Translated, it gives CAWRGGTGHRRGTEAFF. The rearrangement joins TRBV30 to TRBJ1-1; the match to TRBD1 covers 8 bases. CDR3 size: 17 residues. From germline, CDR1 is GTSNPN and CDR2 SVGIG (reference sequence). Losses at the gene ends were 3 bases for V and 4 bases for J; bases not matched to a gene: 16. Full variable domain (rest looked up from reference TRBV30 and TRBJ1-1): SQTIHQWPATLVQPVGSPLSLECTVEGTSNPNLYWYRQAAGRGLQLLFYSVGIGQISSEVPQNLSASRPQDRQFILSSKKLLLSDSGFYLCAWRGGTGHRRGTEAFFGQGTRLTVV.

J is TRBJ1-4 and V is TRBV5-1; possible D gene TRBD1, 5 bases. The V gene's germline CDR1 is SGHRS and CDR2 YFSETQ. V lost 3 bases and J 6 bases, leaving 15 bases between the germline ends. The CDR3 runs 15 residues. DNA for the CDR3: TGCGCCAGCAGCTCCGACGGTTGGGGGGATGAAAAACTGTTTTTT. Its protein is CASSSDGWGDEKLFF.

This clone was counted only a few times. J is TRBJ2-7 and V is TRBV6-1; D remains unclear. Deletions cut 5 bases from V and 0 bases from J, with 11 bases between. Germline CDR1 MNHNS, CDR2 SASEGT. This CDR3 comprises 14 residues. CDR3 loop: CASSYTSSSYEQYF. The CDR3 nucleotides are TGTGCCAGCAGTTATACATCCTCCTCCTACGAGCAGTACTTC.

CDR3 bases: TGTGCCAGTAGTCAACAGGGCTACGAGCAGTACTTC. Protein: CASSQQGYEQYF. The chain combines TRBV19 with TRBJ2-7, with a tentative D call TRBD1 (6 bases). The CDR3 is 12 amino acids. The V and J ends lost 5 bases and 3 bases respectively, with 8 bases between them. Germline V gives CDR1 LNHDA, CDR2 SQIVND (reference sequence).

The chain combines TRBV14 with TRBJ2-5; TRBD1 agrees at 8 bases. This CDR3 spans 14 amino acids. Unmatched junction bases numbered 6, after V lost 4 bases and J lost 5 bases. Germline V lookup: CDR1 SGHDN, CDR2 FVKESK. CDR3 coding DNA: TGTGCCAGCAGCCTGGGACAGGTCGGGGAGACCCAGTACTTC. It is translated as CASSLGQVGETQYF.

The chain recombines TRBV10-3 with TRBJ1-6, with a tentative D call TRBD1 (5 bases). Trimming took off 0 bases at V and 5 bases at J, with 8 bases between the two ends. The length of the CDR3 is 15 residues. CDR1 and CDR2 (germline): ENHRY, SYGVKD. Here the CDR3 DNA reads TGTGCCATCAGTGAGTCTACAGGAAATAATTCACCCCTCCACTTT. As protein: CAISESTGNNSPLHF.

The V and J genes are TRBV25-1 and TRBJ2-1, with 11 bases identical to TRBD1. Germline CDR1 is MGHDK and CDR2 is SYGVNS. The CDR3 is 16 amino acids. V was clipped by 1 base and J by 9 bases; unmatched bases: 8. CDR3 residues: CASSESIGQGAGEQFF. CDR3 coding DNA: TGTGCCAGCAGTGAATCGATTGGACAGGGGGCGGGTGAGCAGTTCTTC.

This rearrangement joins TRBV6-5 to TRBJ2-1; 12 bases agree with TRBD2. Germline V gene data show CDR1 as MNHEY and CDR2 as SVGAGI. CDR3 length equals 16 residues. With 0 bases clipped from V and 7 bases from J, the junction kept 4 bases outside the gene matches. CDR3 amino acids: CASSYSTSGGWNEQFF. The CDR3 region has the DNA TGTGCCAGCAGTTACTCGACTAGCGGGGGTTGGAATGAGCAGTTCTTC.

The V and J genes are TRBV30 and TRBJ1-4, with 7 nucleotides matching TRBD1. The germline gives CDR1 GTSNPN, CDR2 SVGIG (reference sequence). This CDR3 spans 13 amino acids. With 5 bases clipped from V and 7 bases from J, the junction kept 7 bases outside the gene matches. CDR3 bases: TGTGCCTGGGACAGGGCAAGGGGTGAAAAACTGTTTTTT. Its protein product is CAWDRARGEKLFF.

The CDR3 reads CASSRDRNTEAFF. CDR3 bases: TGTGCCAGCAGTCGAGACAGGAACACTGAAGCTTTCTTT. The genes are TRBV28 and TRBJ1-1, with D perhaps matching TRBD1 (5 bases). V lost 5 bases to trimming and J lost 1 base, with 8 bases between them. The CDR3 spans 13 residues. Per the germline V gene, CDR1 is MDHEN and CDR2 is SYDVKM.

J is TRBJ2-1 and V is TRBV5-4; 9 nucleotides align to TRBD2. J gave up 6 bases and V 7 bases, and 8 bases lay outside the gene matches. The CDR3 spans 14 residues. Germline values: CDR1 SGHNT, CDR2 YYREEE (reference sequence). CDR3 amino acids: CASRVVSGGNEQFF. The CDR3 bases are TGTGCCAGCCGCGTAGTTAGCGGGGGCAATGAGCAGTTCTTC.

V and J are TRBV19 and TRBJ2-3, with no clear D. The germline CDR1 and CDR2 sequences are LNHDA and SQIVND (reference sequence). The CDR3 runs 12 residues. Trimming pared 6 bases from V and 0 bases from J, leaving 4 bases between. The chain's CDR3 is CASRTSTDTQYF. CDR3 DNA: TGTGCCAGTAGGACTAGCACAGATACGCAGTATTTT.

The CDR3 nucleotides read TGTGCCAGCAGCTTACAGGGGACCCTCCGTTATGGCTACACCTTC. Its translation: CASSLQGTLRYGYTF. V is TRBV7-2 and J is TRBJ1-2, with D tentatively TRBD1 (6 bases). Trimming cost V 2 bases and J 5 bases, with 15 bases left between them. This CDR3 is built from 15 residues. CDR1 SGHTA and CDR2 FQGNSA come from the germline V gene.

CDR3 sequence: CASNPTRNTEAFF. CDR3 nucleotides: TGTGCCAGCAACCCCACAAGGAACACTGAAGCTTTCTTT. This sequence joins TRBV28 and TRBJ1-1; D is uncertain. This CDR3 has 13 amino acids. Germline V gene lookup returns CDR1 MDHEN and CDR2 SYDVKM. V lost 7 bases to trimming and J lost 1 base, with 10 bases between them.

Concerning this clone: The final CDR3 position lacks the conserved phenylalanine or tryptophan, pointing to a likely read error. The DNA is omitted, as the CDR3 cannot be located on it reliably, and the CDR3 follows TCRdb's listing. This chain links TRBV2 with TRBJ1-1. CDR1 is SNHLY, CDR2 FYNNEI, per germline. The length of the CDR3 is 9 amino acids, counting both ends. CDR3 loop: CASSDRRSG.